These T cell receptor beta chains were read from a single sample in a study of blood T cell repertoires in COVID-19. Generated by immunoSEQ multiplex PCR, the TCRdb table keeps only in-frame clones and is missing some. The sample yields 98,000 or so clones, 80% to 90% seen once. Material for sequencing was peripheral blood. The receptors here all came from a human donor in a cohort sampled during active COVID-19. The CDR3 runs from the conserved cysteine through the conserved F or W. Fields, in order: V gene, J gene, CDR3 protein.

TRBV6-6	TRBJ1-2	CASSYPGQGGYGYTF
TRBV7-9	TRBJ2-3	CAVGGASTDTQYF
TRBV7-6	TRBJ2-7	CASSLGSRGMNYEQYF
TRBV27	TRBJ1-6	CASGQGSSPLHF
TRBV5-1	TRBJ2-3	CASSLGGRTDTQYF
TRBV27	TRBJ2-3	CASSGQGAGDTQYF
TRBV11-2	TRBJ1-2	CASSLAEGIGYGYTF
TRBV3-1/TRBV3-2	TRBJ1-5	CASSQAGSNQPQHF
TRBV19	TRBJ1-1	CATSRQALNTEAFF
TRBV5-1	TRBJ2-1	CASSGLASNEQFF
TRBV12-3/TRBV12-4	TRBJ2-5	CASSFRQWETQYF
TRBV30	TRBJ2-7	CAWSLSSFEQYF
TRBV28	TRBJ1-2	CASSLTGAYRDGYTF
TRBV6-2/TRBV6-3	TRBJ2-3	CASSLDREGDTQYF
TRBV7-2	TRBJ2-7	CASSLALTQPQGQYF
TRBV7-3	TRBJ2-1	CASSAAGTRANEQFF
TRBV6-2/TRBV6-3	TRBJ1-1	CASSHRFTGPNTEAFF
TRBV5-6	TRBJ2-7	CASSLASASGGNAYEQYF
TRBV9	TRBJ2-1	CASSGGLDSYNEQFF
TRBV28	TRBJ2-2	CASSPTTVGELFF
TRBV27	TRBJ2-1	CASSEEEGVDEQFF
TRBV12-5	TRBJ1-1	CASGLVAGTSFMNTEAFF
TRBV30	TRBJ1-1	CAWDRGAEAFF
TRBV19	TRBJ1-2	CASSIDRGDRMDGYTF
TRBV5-1	TRBJ1-4	CASSLQRAEKLFF
TRBV10-2	TRBJ2-7	CASSESWGGPYEQYF
TRBV4-2	TRBJ2-7	CASSQEYSSGRTEISYEQYF
TRBV6-5	TRBJ1-6	CATRRGFENSPLHF
TRBV16	TRBJ2-1	CASSLEVAGLNEQFF
TRBV6-6	TRBJ2-3	CASSPVNLLLSTDTQYF
TRBV5-4	TRBJ1-2	CASSLTDGSGYTF
TRBV11-2	TRBJ1-5	CASSLEPSPNQPQHF
TRBV7-9	TRBJ2-7	CASSSKQGPYEQYF
TRBV25-1	TRBJ2-7	CASSDPGGPYEQYF
TRBV19	TRBJ2-3	CASTPYGAGVIDTQYF
TRBV5-4	TRBJ2-2	CASSLWAGVAGELFF
TRBV18	TRBJ2-4	CASSPPAAKNIQYF
TRBV3-1/TRBV3-2	TRBJ2-1	CASSSSGSHNEQFF
TRBV5-1	TRBJ2-6	CASSWRAGQGSGANVLTF
TRBV7-3	TRBJ2-3	CASSLDYSDTQYF
TRBV5-1	TRBJ2-3	CASSLDRTDTQYF
TRBV7-2	TRBJ2-1	CASSGTSGNNEQFF
TRBV7-9	TRBJ1-1	CASSLGSRDTEAFF
TRBV11-3	TRBJ1-4	CASAGYAEKLFF
TRBV28	TRBJ2-5	CASSLGLQGPSETQYF
TRBV7-8	TRBJ2-7	CASSLGSWDSTYEQYF
TRBV7-3	TRBJ2-1	CASSPPQRPHNEQFF
TRBV18	TRBJ1-1	CASSPAGGSLPLTEAFF
TRBV5-1	TRBJ2-7	CASSEGLAGVHEQYF
TRBV30	TRBJ2-1	CAWSVGLTSGAYNEQFF
TRBV3-1/TRBV3-2	TRBJ2-3	CASSSSGGDTQYF
TRBV5-4	TRBJ2-7	CASRPDLRSGEQYF